This record looks at one TCR beta chain sequence and its context. The table came from immunoSEQ multiplex PCR; TCRdb's copy has only in-frame clones and leaves some out. The sample holds 310,000 or so clones, roughly 87% seen once. Germline V CDR1 and CDR2: MNHNY, SVGAGI (reference sequence). The CDR3 runs 14 residues. The V gene lost 8 bases and the J gene lost 0 bases, with 8 bases spanning the gap. This specimen belongs to a study of blood T cell repertoires in COVID-19. The chain joins TRBV6-6 to TRBJ2-6; D is undetermined. This TCR came from a man aged 50 to 60 with active or convalescent COVID-19. The sequenced material came from peripheral blood. As DNA, the CDR3 is TGTGCCAGCGGGCAAATCTCTGGGGCCAACGTCCTGACTTTC. Its protein is CASGQISGANVLTF.